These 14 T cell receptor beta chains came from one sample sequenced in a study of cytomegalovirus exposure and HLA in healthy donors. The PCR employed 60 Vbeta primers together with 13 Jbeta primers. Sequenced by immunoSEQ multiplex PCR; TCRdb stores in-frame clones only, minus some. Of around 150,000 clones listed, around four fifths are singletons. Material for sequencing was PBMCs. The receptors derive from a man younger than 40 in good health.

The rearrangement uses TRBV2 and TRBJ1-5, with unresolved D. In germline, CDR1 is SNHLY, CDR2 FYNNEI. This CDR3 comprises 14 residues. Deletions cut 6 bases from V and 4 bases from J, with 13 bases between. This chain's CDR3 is CASSGGRKNQPQHF. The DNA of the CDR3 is TGTGCCAGCAGCGGAGGACGGAAGAATCAGCCCCAGCATTTT.

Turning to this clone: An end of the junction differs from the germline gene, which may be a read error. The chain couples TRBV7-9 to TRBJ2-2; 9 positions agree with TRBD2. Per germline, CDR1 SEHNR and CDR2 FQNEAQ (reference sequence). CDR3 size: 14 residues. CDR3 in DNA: TGTTCCAGCAGCTTAGCGGGAGAATACGGGGAGCTGTTTTTT. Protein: CSSSLAGEYGELFF.

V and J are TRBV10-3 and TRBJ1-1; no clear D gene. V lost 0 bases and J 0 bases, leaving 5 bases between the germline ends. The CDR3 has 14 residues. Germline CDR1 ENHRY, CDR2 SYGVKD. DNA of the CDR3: TGTGCCATCAGTGAGTCGGCAGTGAACACTGAAGCTTTCTTT. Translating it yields CAISESAVNTEAFF.

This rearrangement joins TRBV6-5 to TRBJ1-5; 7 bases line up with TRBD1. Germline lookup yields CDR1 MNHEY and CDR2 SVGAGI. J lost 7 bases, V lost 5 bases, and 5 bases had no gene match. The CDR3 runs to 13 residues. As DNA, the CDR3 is TGTGCCAGCAGTCGACAGGGTGAACAGCCCCAGCATTTT. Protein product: CASSRQGEQPQHF.

The DNA of the CDR3 is TGTGCCAGCAAACTCCTACCCTTTAACTATGGCTACACCTTC. This gives the protein CASKLLPFNYGYTF. This chain uses TRBV6-1 with TRBJ1-2; unclear D gene. The V gene lost 7 bases and the J gene lost 1 base, with 13 bases spanning the gap. The length of the CDR3 is 14 residues. CDR1 is MNHNS and CDR2 is SASEGT in the germline V gene.

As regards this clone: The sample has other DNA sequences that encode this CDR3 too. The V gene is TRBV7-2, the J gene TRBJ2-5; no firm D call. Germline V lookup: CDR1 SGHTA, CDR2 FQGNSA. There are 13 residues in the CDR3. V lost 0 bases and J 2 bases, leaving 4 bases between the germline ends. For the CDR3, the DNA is TGTGCCAGCAGCTTAGCCAGGCAAGAGACCCAGTACTTC. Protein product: CASSLARQETQYF.

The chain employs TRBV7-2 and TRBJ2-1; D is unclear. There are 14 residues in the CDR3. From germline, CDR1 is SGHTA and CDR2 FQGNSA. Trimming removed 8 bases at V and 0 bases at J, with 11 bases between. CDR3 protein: CASQVPFSYNEQFF. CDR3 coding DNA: TGTGCCAGCCAGGTTCCCTTCTCCTACAATGAGCAGTTCTTC.

In DNA form, the CDR3 reads TGTGCCAGCAGCCCCGCGAGACTAGCGGGTGAGCAGTACTTC. Translating it yields CASSPARLAGEQYF. The chain joins TRBV9 to TRBJ2-7; 10 nucleotides align to TRBD2. The CDR3 sequence is 14 residues long. V lost 4 bases and J lost 7; bases outside the gene matches: 8. CDR1 SGDLS and CDR2 YYNGEE come from the germline V gene.

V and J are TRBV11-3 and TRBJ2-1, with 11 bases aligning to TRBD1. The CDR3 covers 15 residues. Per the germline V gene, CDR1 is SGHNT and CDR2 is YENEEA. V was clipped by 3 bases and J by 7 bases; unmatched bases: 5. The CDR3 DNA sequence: TGTGCCAGCAGCTTGGGACAGGGGGAAGGGAATGAGCAGTTCTTC. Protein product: CASSLGQGEGNEQFF.

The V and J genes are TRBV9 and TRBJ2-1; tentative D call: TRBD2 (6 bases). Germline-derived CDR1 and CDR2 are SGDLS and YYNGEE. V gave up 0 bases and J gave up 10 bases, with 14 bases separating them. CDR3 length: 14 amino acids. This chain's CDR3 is CASSVDDSAGEQFF. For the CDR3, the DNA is TGTGCCAGCAGCGTAGATGACTCGGCGGGGGAGCAGTTCTTC.

The CDR3 loop is CATSARTSGYNEQFF. CDR3 coding DNA: TGTGCCACCAGTGCTCGGACTAGCGGTTACAATGAGCAGTTCTTC. V gene TRBV15 combines with J gene TRBJ2-1; TRBD2 matches at 10 bases. This CDR3 has 15 amino acids. CDR1 is LNHNV, CDR2 YYDKDF, per germline (reference sequence). Trimming cost V 6 bases and J 4 bases; bases outside gene matches: 6.

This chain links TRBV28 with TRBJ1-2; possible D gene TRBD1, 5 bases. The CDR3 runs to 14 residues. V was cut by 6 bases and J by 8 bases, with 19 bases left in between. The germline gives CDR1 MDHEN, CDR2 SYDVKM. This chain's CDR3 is CASSPASRAEGYTF. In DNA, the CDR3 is TGTGCCAGCAGCCCGGCCAGCAGGGCCGAAGGCTACACCTTC.

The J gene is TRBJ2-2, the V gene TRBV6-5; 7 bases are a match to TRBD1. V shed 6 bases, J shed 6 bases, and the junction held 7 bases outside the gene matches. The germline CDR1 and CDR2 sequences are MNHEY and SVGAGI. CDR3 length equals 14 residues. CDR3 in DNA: TGTGCCAGCAGCCACAGGGGAATCTCCGGGGAGCTGTTTTTT. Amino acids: CASSHRGISGELFF.

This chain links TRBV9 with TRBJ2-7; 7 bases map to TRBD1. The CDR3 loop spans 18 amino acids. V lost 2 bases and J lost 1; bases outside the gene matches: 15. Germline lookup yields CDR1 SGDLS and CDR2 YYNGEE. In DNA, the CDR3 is TGTGCCAGCAGCGTCCCACTCCCCAGGACAGGTGGATCCTACGAGCAGTACTTC. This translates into CASSVPLPRTGGSYEQYF.